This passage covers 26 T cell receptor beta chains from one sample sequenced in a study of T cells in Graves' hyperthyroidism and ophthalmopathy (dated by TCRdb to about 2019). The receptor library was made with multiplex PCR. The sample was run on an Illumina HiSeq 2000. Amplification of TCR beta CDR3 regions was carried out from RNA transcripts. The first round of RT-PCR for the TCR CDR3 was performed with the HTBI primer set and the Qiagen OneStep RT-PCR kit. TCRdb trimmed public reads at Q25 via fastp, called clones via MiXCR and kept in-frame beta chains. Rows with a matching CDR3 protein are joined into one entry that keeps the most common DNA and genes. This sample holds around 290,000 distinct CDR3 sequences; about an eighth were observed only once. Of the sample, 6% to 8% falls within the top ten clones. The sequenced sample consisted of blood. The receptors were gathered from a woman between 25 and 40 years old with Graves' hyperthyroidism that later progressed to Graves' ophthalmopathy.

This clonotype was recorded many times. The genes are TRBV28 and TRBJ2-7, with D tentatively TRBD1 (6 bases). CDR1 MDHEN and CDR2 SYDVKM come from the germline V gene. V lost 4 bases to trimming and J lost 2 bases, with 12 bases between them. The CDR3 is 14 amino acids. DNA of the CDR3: TGTGCCAGCAGTTCGGCAGGGGTAACCTACGAGCAGTACTTC. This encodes CASSSAGVTYEQYF.

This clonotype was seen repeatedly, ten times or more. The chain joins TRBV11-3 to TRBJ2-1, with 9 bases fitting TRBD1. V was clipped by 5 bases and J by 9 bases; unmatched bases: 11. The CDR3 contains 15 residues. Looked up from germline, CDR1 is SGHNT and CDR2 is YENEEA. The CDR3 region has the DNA TGTGCCAGCAGCATTCGGACAGGGGAGTTTAGTGAGCAGTTCTTC. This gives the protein CASSIRTGEFSEQFF.

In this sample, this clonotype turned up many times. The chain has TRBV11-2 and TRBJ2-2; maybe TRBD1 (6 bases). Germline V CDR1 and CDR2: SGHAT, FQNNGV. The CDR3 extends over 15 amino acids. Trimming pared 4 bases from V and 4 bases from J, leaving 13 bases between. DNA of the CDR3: TGTGCCAGCAGCTCATCTCAGGGGACCACCGGGGAGCTGTTTTTT. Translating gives CASSSSQGTTGELFF.

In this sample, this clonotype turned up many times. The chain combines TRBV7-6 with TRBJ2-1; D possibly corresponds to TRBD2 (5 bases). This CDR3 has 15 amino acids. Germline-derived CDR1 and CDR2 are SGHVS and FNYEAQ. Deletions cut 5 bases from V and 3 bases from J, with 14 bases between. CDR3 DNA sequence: TGTGCCAGCAGCCTAACGGCGGGTCTCTACAATGAGCAGTTCTTC. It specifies CASSLTAGLYNEQFF.

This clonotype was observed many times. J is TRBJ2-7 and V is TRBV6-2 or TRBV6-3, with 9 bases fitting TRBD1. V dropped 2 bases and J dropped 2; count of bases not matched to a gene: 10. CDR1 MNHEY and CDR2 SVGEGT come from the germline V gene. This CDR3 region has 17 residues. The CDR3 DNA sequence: TGTGCCAGCAGTTACGATAGCACCGGGACAGGGCCCTACGAGCAGTACTTC. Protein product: CASSYDSTGTGPYEQYF.

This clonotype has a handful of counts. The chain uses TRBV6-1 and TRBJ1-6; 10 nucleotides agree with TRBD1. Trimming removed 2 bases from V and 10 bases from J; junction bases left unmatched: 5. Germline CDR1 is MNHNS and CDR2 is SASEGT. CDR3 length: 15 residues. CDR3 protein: CASSERDRGSSPLHF. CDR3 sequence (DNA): TGTGCCAGCAGTGAACGGGACAGGGGATCGTCACCCCTCCACTTT.

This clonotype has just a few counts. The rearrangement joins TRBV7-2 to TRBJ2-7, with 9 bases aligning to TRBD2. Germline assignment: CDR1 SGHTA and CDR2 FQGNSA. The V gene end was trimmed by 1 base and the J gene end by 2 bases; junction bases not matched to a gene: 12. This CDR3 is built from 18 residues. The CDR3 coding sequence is TGTGCCAGCAGCTTAGTTGGTTGGCGGCTAGCGGGAACCTACGAGCAGTACTTC. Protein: CASSLVGWRLAGTYEQYF. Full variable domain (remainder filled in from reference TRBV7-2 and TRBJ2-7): GAGVSQSPSNKVTEKGKDVELRCDPISGHTALYWYRQSLGQGLEFLIYFQGNSAPDKSGLPSDRFSAERTGGSVSTLTIQRTQQEDSAVYLCASSLVGWRLAGTYEQYFGPGTRLTVT.

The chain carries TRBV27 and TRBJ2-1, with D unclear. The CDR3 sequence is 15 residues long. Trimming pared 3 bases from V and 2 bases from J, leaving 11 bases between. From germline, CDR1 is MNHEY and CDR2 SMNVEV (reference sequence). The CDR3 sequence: CASSFYSHPYNEQFF. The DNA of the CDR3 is TGTGCCAGCAGTTTTTACAGCCACCCCTACAATGAGCAGTTCTTC.

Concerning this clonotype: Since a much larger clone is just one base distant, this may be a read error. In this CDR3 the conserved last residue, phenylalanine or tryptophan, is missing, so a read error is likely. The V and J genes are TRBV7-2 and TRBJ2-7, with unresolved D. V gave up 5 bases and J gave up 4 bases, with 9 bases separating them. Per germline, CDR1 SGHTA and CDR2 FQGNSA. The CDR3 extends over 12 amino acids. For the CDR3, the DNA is TGTGCCAGCAGCCCAACCCCGTACGAGCAGTACCTC. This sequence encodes CASSPTPYEQYL.

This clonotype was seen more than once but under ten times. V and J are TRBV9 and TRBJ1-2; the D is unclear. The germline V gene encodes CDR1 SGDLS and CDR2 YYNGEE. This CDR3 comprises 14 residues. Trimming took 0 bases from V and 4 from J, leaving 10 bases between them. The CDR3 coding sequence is TGTGCCAGCAGCGTAGAAGAAGGGCCCTATGGCTACACCTTC. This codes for CASSVEEGPYGYTF.

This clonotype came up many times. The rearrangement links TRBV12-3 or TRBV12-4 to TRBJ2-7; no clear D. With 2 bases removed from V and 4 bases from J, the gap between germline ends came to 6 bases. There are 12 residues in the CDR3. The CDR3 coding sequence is TGTGCCAGCAGTTTATTTCAGTACGAGCAGTACTTC. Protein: CASSLFQYEQYF.

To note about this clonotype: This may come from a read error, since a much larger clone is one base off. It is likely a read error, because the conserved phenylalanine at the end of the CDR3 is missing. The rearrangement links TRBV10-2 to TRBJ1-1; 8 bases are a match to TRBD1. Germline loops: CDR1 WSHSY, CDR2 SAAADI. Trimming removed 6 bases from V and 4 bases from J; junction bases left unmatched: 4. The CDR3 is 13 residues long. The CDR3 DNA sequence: TGCGCCAGCAGGCCGACAGGGGCCACTGAAGCTTTCCTT. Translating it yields CASRPTGATEAFL.

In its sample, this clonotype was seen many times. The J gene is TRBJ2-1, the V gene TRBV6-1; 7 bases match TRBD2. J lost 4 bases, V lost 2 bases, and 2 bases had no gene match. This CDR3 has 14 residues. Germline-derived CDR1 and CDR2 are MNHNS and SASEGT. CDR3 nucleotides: TGTGCCAGCAGTGAATATAGCGGGTACAATGAGCAGTTCTTC. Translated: CASSEYSGYNEQFF.

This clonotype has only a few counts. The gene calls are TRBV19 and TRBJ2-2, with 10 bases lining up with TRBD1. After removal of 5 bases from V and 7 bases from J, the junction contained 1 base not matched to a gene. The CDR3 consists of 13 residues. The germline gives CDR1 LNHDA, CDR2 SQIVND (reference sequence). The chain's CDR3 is CASSRTGGGELFF. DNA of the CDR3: TGTGCCAGTAGTCGGACAGGGGGCGGGGAGCTGTTTTTT.

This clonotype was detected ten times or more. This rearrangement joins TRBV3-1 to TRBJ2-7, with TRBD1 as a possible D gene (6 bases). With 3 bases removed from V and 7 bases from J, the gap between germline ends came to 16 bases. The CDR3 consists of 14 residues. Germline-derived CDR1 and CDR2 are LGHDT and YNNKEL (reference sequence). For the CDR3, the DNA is TGTGCCAGCAGCCAGGCCGGGACAACGGGGGAGCAGTACTTC. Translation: CASSQAGTTGEQYF.

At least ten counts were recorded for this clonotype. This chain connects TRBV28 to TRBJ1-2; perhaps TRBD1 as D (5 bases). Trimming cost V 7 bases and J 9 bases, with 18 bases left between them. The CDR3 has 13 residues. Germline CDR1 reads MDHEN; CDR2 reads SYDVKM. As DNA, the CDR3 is TGTGCCAGCATTTCTTCGACAGTTTATAGCTACACCTTC. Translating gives CASISSTVYSYTF.

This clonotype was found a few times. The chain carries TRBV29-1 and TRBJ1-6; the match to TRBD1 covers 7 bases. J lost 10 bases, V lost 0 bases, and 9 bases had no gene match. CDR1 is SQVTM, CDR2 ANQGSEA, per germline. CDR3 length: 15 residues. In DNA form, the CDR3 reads TGCAGCGTTGAAGATCGAGGACAGGTTGGGTCACCCCTCCACTTT. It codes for CSVEDRGQVGSPLHF.

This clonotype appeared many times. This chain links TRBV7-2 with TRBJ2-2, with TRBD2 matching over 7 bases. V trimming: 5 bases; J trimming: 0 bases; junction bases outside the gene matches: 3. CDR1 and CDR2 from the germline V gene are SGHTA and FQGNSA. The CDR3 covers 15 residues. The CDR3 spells CASSAREANTGELFF. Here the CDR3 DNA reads TGTGCCAGCAGCGCCCGGGAGGCGAACACCGGGGAGCTGTTTTTT.

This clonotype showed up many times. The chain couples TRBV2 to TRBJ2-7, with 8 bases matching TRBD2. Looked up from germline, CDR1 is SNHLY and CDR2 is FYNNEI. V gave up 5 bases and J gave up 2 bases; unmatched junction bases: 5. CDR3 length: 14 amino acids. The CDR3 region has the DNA TGTGCCAGCAGTTCAACTAGCGGTACCTACGAGCAGTACTTC. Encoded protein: CASSSTSGTYEQYF. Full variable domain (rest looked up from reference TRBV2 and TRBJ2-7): EPEVTQTPSHQVTQMGQEVILRCVPISNHLYFYWYRQILGQKVEFLVSFYNNEISEKSEIFDDQFSVERPDGSNFTLKIRSTKLEDSAMYFCASSSTSGTYEQYFGPGTRLTVT.

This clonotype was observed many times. Here the CDR3 reads CASSLGGRETQYF. As DNA, the CDR3 is TGTGCCAGCAGCTTAGGGGGGCGAGAGACCCAGTACTTC. J is TRBJ2-5 and V is TRBV11-2; tentative D call: TRBD1 (6 bases). This CDR3 is built from 13 residues. Looked up from germline, CDR1 is SGHAT and CDR2 is FQNNGV. The germline V and J ends were trimmed by 1 base and 4 bases, with 7 bases remaining between them.

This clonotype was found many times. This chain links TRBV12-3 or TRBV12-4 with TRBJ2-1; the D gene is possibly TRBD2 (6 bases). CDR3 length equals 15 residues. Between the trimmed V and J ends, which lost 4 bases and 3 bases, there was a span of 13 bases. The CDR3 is CASSSPGLIYNEQFF. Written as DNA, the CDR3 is TGTGCCAGCAGTTCCCCGGGACTGATCTACAATGAGCAGTTCTTC.

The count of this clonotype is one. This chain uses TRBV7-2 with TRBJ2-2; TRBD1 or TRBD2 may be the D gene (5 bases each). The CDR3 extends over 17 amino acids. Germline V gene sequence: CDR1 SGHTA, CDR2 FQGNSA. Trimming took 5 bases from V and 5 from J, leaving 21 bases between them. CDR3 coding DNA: TGTGCCAGCAGCGCAATGTCCGGGGCCAAAAGAACCGGGGAGCTGTTTTTT. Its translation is CASSAMSGAKRTGELFF.

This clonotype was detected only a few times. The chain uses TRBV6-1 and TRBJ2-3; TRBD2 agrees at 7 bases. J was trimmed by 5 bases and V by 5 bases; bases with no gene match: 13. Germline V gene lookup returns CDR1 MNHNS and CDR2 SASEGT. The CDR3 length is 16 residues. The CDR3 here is CASSSLSAGVGDTQYF. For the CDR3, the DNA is TGTGCCAGCAGTTCGCTCTCGGCGGGAGTGGGAGATACGCAGTATTTT.

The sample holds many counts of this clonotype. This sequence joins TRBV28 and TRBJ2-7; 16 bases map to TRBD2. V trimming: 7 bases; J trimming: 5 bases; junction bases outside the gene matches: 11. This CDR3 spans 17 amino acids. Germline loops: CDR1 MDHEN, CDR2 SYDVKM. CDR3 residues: CASNKLGLAGGVNEQYF. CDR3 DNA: TGTGCCAGCAATAAACTGGGACTAGCGGGAGGGGTGAACGAGCAGTACTTC.

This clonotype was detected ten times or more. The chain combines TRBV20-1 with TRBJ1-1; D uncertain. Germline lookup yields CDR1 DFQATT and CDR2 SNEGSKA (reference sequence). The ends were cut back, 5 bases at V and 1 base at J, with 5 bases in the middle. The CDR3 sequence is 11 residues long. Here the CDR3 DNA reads TGCAGTGCTTACAAGAACACTGAAGCTTTCTTT. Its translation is CSAYKNTEAFF.

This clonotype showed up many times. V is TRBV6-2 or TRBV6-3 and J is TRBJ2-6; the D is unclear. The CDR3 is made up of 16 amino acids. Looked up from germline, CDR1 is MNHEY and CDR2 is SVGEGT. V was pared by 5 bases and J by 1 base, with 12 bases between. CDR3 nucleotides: TGTGCCAGCAGTACGTGGCCAAATTCTGGGGCCAACGTCCTGACTTTC. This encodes CASSTWPNSGANVLTF.